Listed below are T cell receptor beta chains from one sample, sequenced in a study of graft-versus-host responses after intestinal transplantation. Data came from immunoSEQ multiplex PCR; TCRdb stores just in-frame clones and leaves some out. The data contain around 100,000 clones, roughly nine tenths of them singletons. Their antigen targets remain unknown. The input for sequencing was unstimulated CD4+ T cells sorted from spleen or lymph node cells, taken before transplant. These receptors all stem from a human donor who was the organ donor for an intestinal transplant. Each CDR3 is given with its conserved first and last residue. D genes are given only for firm matches. Size is stated for part of the rows, as once, few or many counts, or as a class when the clone is expanded.

CDR3 DNA,CDR3 protein,D gene,V gene,J gene,clone size
TGTGCCAGTAGTAGCTGGCTAGCGAGGAACAATGAGCAGTTCTTC,CASSSWLARNNEQFF,-,TRBV19,TRBJ2-1,once
TGTGCCTGGAGTGTAACCGGGAGTTCCTACAATGAGCAGTTCTTC,CAWSVTGSSYNEQFF,-,TRBV30,TRBJ2-1,-
TGCGCCAGCAGCTCGACAGGTTACTACGAGCAGTACTTC,CASSSTGYYEQYF,-,TRBV5-1,TRBJ2-7,-
TGTGCCAGCAGTTCCCCTTCGGGGGAGGGGGCTGATACGCAGTATTTT,CASSSPSGEGADTQYF,-,TRBV28,TRBJ2-3,-
TGTGCCAGCAGAGGGCTAGCCTACAATGAGCAGTTCTTC,CASRGLAYNEQFF,-,TRBV6-1,TRBJ2-1,-
TGTGCCAGTAGACCGGGAAGAGCGGGGATCACAGATACGCAGTATTTT,CASRPGRAGITDTQYF,TRBD2,TRBV19,TRBJ2-3,-
TGTGCCAGCTCGCAGGGACAGGCGATGAAGATGAACACTGAAGCTTTCTTT,CASSQGQAMKMNTEAFF,TRBD1,TRBV18,TRBJ1-1,-
TGTGCCAGCAGCTTGGCCACGGTGGCAGGCTACACCTTC,CASSLATVAGYTF,-,TRBV5-4,TRBJ1-2,-
TGCGCCAGCAGCTGGTCCGGGACAGGGGGCACTGAAGCTTTCTTT,CASSWSGTGGTEAFF,TRBD1,TRBV5-1,TRBJ1-1,-
TGTGCCAGCAGGTCCTGGAGGATGAACACTGAAGCTTTCTTT,CASRSWRMNTEAFF,-,TRBV6-1,TRBJ1-1,-
TGTGCCAGCTCAGCGGGACCTAACACCGGGGAGCTGTTTTTT,CASSAGPNTGELFF,-,TRBV18,TRBJ2-2,-
TGCGCCAGCAGCCTAAGACTAGCTTCCACAGATACGCAGTATTTT,CASSLRLASTDTQYF,TRBD2,TRBV5-1,TRBJ2-3,-
TGTGCCATCAGTAACCGGGACCCGACCTACGAGCAGTACTTC,CAISNRDPTYEQYF,-,TRBV10-3,TRBJ2-7,-
TGTGCCAGCAGCCCTTTTCCCCGGGAAGCGGATGAGCAGTTCTTC,CASSPFPREADEQFF,-,TRBV11-1,TRBJ2-1,-
TGTGCTAGCAGCTTAGAAAGGGGGACCGAAGCTTTCTTT,CASSLERGTEAFF,-,TRBV7-7,TRBJ1-1,-
TGTGCCAGCAGTCCCCGACAGGGGGCTTACTATGGCTACACCTTC,CASSPRQGAYYGYTF,TRBD1,TRBV27,TRBJ1-2,-
TGTGCCAGCAGCTTGGCCCGGTACGGTACAGATACGCAGTATTTT,CASSLARYGTDTQYF,-,TRBV5-8,TRBJ2-3,-
TGTGCCAGTAGTATAGGGGACGGGGAGAGCTCCTACAATGAGCAGTTCTTC,CASSIGDGESSYNEQFF,-,TRBV19,TRBJ2-1,-
TGTGCCAGCGCCGACGGGTCGGGGGCTGGGACCCAGTACTTC,CASADGSGAGTQYF,-,TRBV7-9,TRBJ2-5,-
TGTGCCATCAGTGAGGGGCAGCTTTATGGCTACACCTTC,CAISEGQLYGYTF,-,TRBV10-3,TRBJ1-2,-
TGTGCCAGCTCTAGAACCGATACCGGGGAGCTGTTTTTT,CASSRTDTGELFF,-,TRBV18,TRBJ2-2,-
TGTGCCAGCAGCCAAGATATTAGTATTGAGCAGTTCTTC,CASSQDISIEQFF,-,TRBV4-2,TRBJ2-1,once
TGCGCCAGCAGCCAAACAGGGACAGCCGGGGAGCTGTTTTTT,CASSQTGTAGELFF,TRBD1,TRBV4-1,TRBJ2-2,-
TGTGCCAGCAGTTGGGGGGCTAGCAATTACAATGAGCAGTTCTTC,CASSWGASNYNEQFF,-,TRBV6-6,TRBJ2-1,-
TGTGCCAGCAGTCAACCGGGACAGGGACCGGCGCAGTACTTC,CASSQPGQGPAQYF,TRBD1,TRBV6-1,TRBJ2-7,-
TGTGCCAGCAGTTACTCGTCACGGGAGGCAGCTGAGCAGTTCTTC,CASSYSSREAAEQFF,TRBD2,TRBV6-5,TRBJ2-1,-
TGTGCCAGCAGTGAAGAGGGGGGCTGGGAGACCCAGTACTTC,CASSEEGGWETQYF,-,TRBV6-1,TRBJ2-5,-
TGTGCCAGCAGCTTAAACCCTGTCGATCCTAGCACAGATACGCAGTATTTT,CASSLNPVDPSTDTQYF,-,TRBV11-2,TRBJ2-3,-
TGTGCCATCAGTGAGTCGTTGGGGGAGGAGCCAGATACGCAGTATTTT,CAISESLGEEPDTQYF,-,TRBV10-3,TRBJ2-3,-
TGTGCCAGCAGCTCACTAGCGGGAGGAGGCACAGATACGCAGTATTTT,CASSSLAGGGTDTQYF,TRBD2,TRBV7-2,TRBJ2-3,-
TGTGCCACCAGCAGAGGAATCGGCGGGAGAGAGACCCAGTACTTC,CATSRGIGGRETQYF,TRBD2,TRBV15,TRBJ2-5,once
TGCGCCAGCAGCCAAGATCTAAGCACAGATACGCAGTATTTT,CASSQDLSTDTQYF,-,TRBV4-3,TRBJ2-3,-
TGTGCCAGCAGCCAAGATAAACTAAACTACGAGCAGTACTTC,CASSQDKLNYEQYF,-,TRBV4-2,TRBJ2-7,-
TGTGCCAGCAGCTCGCCAGTGAACAATGAGCAGTTCTTC,CASSSPVNNEQFF,-,TRBV7-8,TRBJ2-1,-
TGTGCCAGCAGCTTGCTAGCGGGAGAAGAGACCCAGTACTTC,CASSLLAGEETQYF,TRBD2,TRBV5-4,TRBJ2-5,-
TGTGCCAGCAGCCAAGAGGGGTTCGTCTCTGGGGCCAACGTCCTGACTTTC,CASSQEGFVSGANVLTF,-,TRBV4-2,TRBJ2-6,-
TGTGCCATCAGTGAGAATTTTGGACAGGGGCGGGGTACTGAAGCTTTCTTT,CAISENFGQGRGTEAFF,TRBD1,TRBV10-3,TRBJ1-1,-
TGTGCCAGCAGTGACCCCGGGGAGGGCGAAAAACTGTTTTTT,CASSDPGEGEKLFF,-,TRBV2,TRBJ1-4,-
TGTGCCATCAGTGCTGGGCTCGGGGAGACCCAGTACTTC,CAISAGLGETQYF,-,TRBV10-3,TRBJ2-5,-
TGTGCCAGCAGCCGGATAGGGGGTGTCGAGACCCAGTACTTC,CASSRIGGVETQYF,-,TRBV7-8,TRBJ2-5,-
TGTGCCGCGGGGGCCTCCTACGAGCAGTACTTC,CAAGASYEQYF,-,TRBV6-5,TRBJ2-7,-
TGCGCCAGCAGCTCGACAGCCCCATACGAGCAGTACTTC,CASSSTAPYEQYF,-,TRBV5-1,TRBJ2-7,-
TGCAGCGTTGCTACGGGAGAGCAGTTCTTC,CSVATGEQFF,-,TRBV29-1,TRBJ2-1,once
TGTGCCAGCAGTCATAGGGGCACACAGAAAAACACCGGGGAGCTGTTTTTT,CASSHRGTQKNTGELFF,-,TRBV28,TRBJ2-2,-
TGTGCCAGCAGTTACGGGACAGGGTCGGCTTTCTTT,CASSYGTGSAFF,TRBD1,TRBV6-5,TRBJ1-1,once
TGTGCCAGCTCAGGCGGTTTCGGAGAGACCCAGTACTTC,CASSGGFGETQYF,-,TRBV18,TRBJ2-5,-
TGTGCTAGTGGTCCAAGGCGGGCGGGTAGCTCCTACAATGAGCAGTTCTTC,CASGPRRAGSSYNEQFF,-,TRBV12-5,TRBJ2-1,-
TGTGCCAGCAGTTTGGGTGCGGGCGGGACTTTCTACGAGCAGTACTTC,CASSLGAGGTFYEQYF,-,TRBV28,TRBJ2-7,-
TGCGCCAGCAGCCAAGATAAGGGGGTGAGCTATGGCTACACCTTC,CASSQDKGVSYGYTF,-,TRBV4-3,TRBJ1-2,-